These T cell receptor beta chains were read from a single sample in a study of glioma-infiltrating T cells. TCRdb reprocessed the multiplex PCR reads via MiXCR and lists one record per CDR3 protein. The sample includes some 11,000 distinct CDR3 sequences, around 27% seen only once; the top ten take 40% to 50%. The material sequenced was glioma tissue, nonneoplastic brain tissue, or PBMCs (not recorded which). The receptors originated from a human donor with low-grade glioma or glioblastoma, undergoing nonglioma brain surgery, or in good health (not recorded which). CDR3s include the opening cysteine and the closing phenylalanine or tryptophan. The D gene is left open where the match is weak. For some rows the clone size is stated as once, few or many, or as a class when expanded; others skip it.

j_call: TRBJ2-7
d_call: TRBD1
v_call: TRBV15
clone_size: many
cdr3_aa: CATSARQGLAYEQYF
cdr3_nt: TGTGCCACCAGCGCCCGACAGGGGTTAGCCTACGAGCAGTACTTC

j_call: TRBJ1-1
d_call: -
v_call: TRBV29-1
clone_size: few
cdr3_aa: CSVQGFTEAFF
cdr3_nt: TGCAGCGTCCAGGGGTTCACTGAAGCTTTCTTT

j_call: TRBJ2-1
d_call: -
v_call: TRBV24-1
clone_size: many
cdr3_aa: CATSDPSMRKHEQFF
cdr3_nt: TGTGCCACCAGTGACCCGTCTATGAGGAAGCATGAGCAGTTCTTC

j_call: TRBJ2-7
d_call: -
v_call: TRBV3-1
clone_size: -
cdr3_aa: CASSQVLGPGSEQYF
cdr3_nt: TGTGCCAGCAGCCAAGTCCTAGGCCCTGGGAGTGAGCAGTACTTC

j_call: TRBJ1-4
d_call: TRBD1
v_call: TRBV4-1
clone_size: few
cdr3_aa: CASSQRQGAEKLFF
cdr3_nt: TGCGCCAGCAGCCAGCGACAGGGTGCGGAAAAACTGTTTTTT

j_call: TRBJ2-3
d_call: -
v_call: TRBV6-1
clone_size: many
cdr3_aa: CASSIQQTDTQYF
cdr3_nt: TGTGCCAGCAGTATACAGCAGACAGATACGCAGTATTTT

j_call: TRBJ2-7
d_call: -
v_call: TRBV6-1
clone_size: medium-sized
cdr3_aa: CASSEALDSVWDEQYF
cdr3_nt: TGTGCCAGCAGTGAGGCCCTGGACAGTGTTTGGGACGAGCAGTACTTC

j_call: TRBJ2-1
d_call: -
v_call: TRBV11-3
clone_size: few
cdr3_aa: CASRERTSYNEQFF
cdr3_nt: TGTGCCAGCAGGGAGCGGACCTCCTACAATGAGCAGTTCTTC

j_call: TRBJ1-1
d_call: -
v_call: TRBV14
clone_size: many
cdr3_aa: CASSQSMGFVEAFF
cdr3_nt: TGTGCCAGCAGCCAATCTATGGGTTTCGTCGAAGCTTTCTTT

j_call: TRBJ2-5
d_call: -
v_call: TRBV20-1
clone_size: many
cdr3_aa: CSARDHRQETQYF
cdr3_nt: TGCAGTGCTAGAGATCACAGACAAGAGACCCAGTACTTC

j_call: TRBJ2-2
d_call: TRBD2
v_call: TRBV20-1
clone_size: many
cdr3_aa: CSAEDYSGAPGELFF
cdr3_nt: TGCAGTGCCGAAGATTATAGCGGGGCCCCCGGGGAGCTGTTTTTT

j_call: TRBJ1-1
d_call: -
v_call: TRBV28
clone_size: many
cdr3_aa: CASSVPDGPWAFF
cdr3_nt: TGTGCCAGCAGTGTCCCGGACGGCCCCTGGGCTTTCTTT

j_call: TRBJ2-7
d_call: TRBD2
v_call: TRBV10-3
clone_size: -
cdr3_aa: CAISGSGTSGVSYEQYF
cdr3_nt: TGTGCCATCAGTGGCTCCGGGACTAGCGGTGTCTCCTACGAGCAGTACTTC

j_call: TRBJ1-2
d_call: -
v_call: TRBV2
clone_size: -
cdr3_aa: CASSVPPPRGDYGYTF
cdr3_nt: TGTGCCAGCAGTGTCCCCCCCCCAAGGGGAGACTATGGCTACACCTTC

j_call: TRBJ2-3
d_call: TRBD2
v_call: TRBV5-1
clone_size: -
cdr3_aa: CASSLARGLAGANTQYF
cdr3_nt: TGCGCCAGCAGCTTGGCTCGAGGACTAGCGGGAGCAAATACGCAGTATTTT

j_call: TRBJ2-7
d_call: TRBD1
v_call: TRBV10-2
clone_size: -
cdr3_aa: CASSDSGTGGNEQYF
cdr3_nt: TGTGCCAGCAGTGACTCGGGGACAGGGGGCAATGAGCAGTACTTC

j_call: TRBJ2-1
d_call: -
v_call: TRBV7-8
clone_size: few
cdr3_aa: CASSLGGRSGYNEQFF
cdr3_nt: TGTGCCAGCAGCTTAGGGGGCCGATCCGGATACAATGAGCAGTTCTTC

j_call: TRBJ2-7
d_call: -
v_call: TRBV20-1
clone_size: many
cdr3_aa: CSAGSRDPYEQYF
cdr3_nt: TGCAGTGCTGGCTCTAGGGACCCCTACGAGCAGTACTTC

j_call: TRBJ2-3
d_call: -
v_call: TRBV28
clone_size: -
cdr3_aa: CASSLARGPASTDTQYF
cdr3_nt: TGTGCCAGCAGTTTAGCGCGTGGGCCCGCTAGCACAGATACGCAGTATTTT

j_call: TRBJ2-5
d_call: -
v_call: TRBV20-1
clone_size: -
cdr3_aa: CSAHPLSGSQETQYF
cdr3_nt: TGCAGTGCTCACCCACTTAGCGGAAGCCAAGAGACCCAGTACTTC

j_call: TRBJ2-7
d_call: -
v_call: TRBV4-1
clone_size: -
cdr3_aa: CASSPDGDEQYF
cdr3_nt: TGCGCCAGCAGCCCGGACGGGGACGAGCAGTACTTC

j_call: TRBJ2-1
d_call: -
v_call: TRBV24-1
clone_size: many
cdr3_aa: CATSDPGLPTYNEQFF
cdr3_nt: TGTGCCACCAGTGATCCGGGACTGCCAACCTACAATGAGCAGTTCTTC

j_call: TRBJ2-1
d_call: -
v_call: TRBV6-1
clone_size: medium-sized
cdr3_aa: CASSEPDYAQDNEQFF
cdr3_nt: TGTGCCAGCAGTGAGCCCGATTACGCCCAAGACAATGAGCAGTTCTTC

j_call: TRBJ2-3
d_call: TRBD1
v_call: TRBV10-1
clone_size: -
cdr3_aa: CAISESGTGADTQYF
cdr3_nt: TGCGCCATCAGTGAGTCGGGGACAGGGGCAGATACGCAGTATTTT

j_call: TRBJ1-1
d_call: TRBD1
v_call: TRBV6-4
clone_size: many
cdr3_aa: CASSPDRERTEAFF
cdr3_nt: TGTGCCAGCAGCCCGGACAGGGAGCGAACTGAAGCTTTCTTT

j_call: TRBJ2-7
d_call: TRBD2
v_call: TRBV27
clone_size: -
cdr3_aa: CARSSGLAEAEQYF
cdr3_nt: TGTGCCAGAAGCTCCGGACTAGCGGAGGCTGAGCAGTACTTC

j_call: TRBJ2-2
d_call: -
v_call: TRBV4-1
clone_size: -
cdr3_aa: CASAREPNTGELFF
cdr3_nt: TGCGCCAGCGCCCGGGAACCTAACACCGGGGAGCTGTTTTTT

j_call: TRBJ2-1
d_call: -
v_call: TRBV2
clone_size: -
cdr3_aa: CASSGFQVAVAYNEQFF
cdr3_nt: TGTGCCAGCAGTGGATTCCAAGTAGCGGTCGCCTACAATGAGCAGTTCTTC

j_call: TRBJ2-1
d_call: TRBD2
v_call: TRBV19
clone_size: few
cdr3_aa: CASRSARLAVSNGYNEQFF
cdr3_nt: TGTGCCAGTAGATCTGCGCGACTAGCGGTTTCCAACGGATACAATGAGCAGTTCTTC

j_call: TRBJ1-2
d_call: -
v_call: TRBV5-5
clone_size: -
cdr3_aa: CASSQDGYTF
cdr3_nt: TGTGCCAGCAGCCAGGACGGCTACACCTTC

j_call: TRBJ2-1
d_call: -
v_call: TRBV14
clone_size: once
cdr3_aa: CASSSYNEQFF
cdr3_nt: TGTGCCAGCAGCTCCTACAATGAGCAGTTCTTC

j_call: TRBJ2-5
d_call: -
v_call: TRBV7-9
clone_size: -
cdr3_aa: CASSLASRGETQYF
cdr3_nt: TGTGCCAGCAGCTTAGCTTCCCGTGGGGAGACCCAGTACTTC

j_call: TRBJ1-6
d_call: -
v_call: TRBV15
clone_size: many
cdr3_aa: CATSREGDSPLHF
cdr3_nt: TGTGCCACCAGCAGAGAGGGGGATTCACCCCTCCACTTT

j_call: TRBJ2-1
d_call: -
v_call: TRBV2
clone_size: -
cdr3_aa: CASRWSGATYNEQFF
cdr3_nt: TGTGCCAGCAGGTGGTCGGGAGCCACCTACAATGAGCAGTTCTTC